This paragraph covers one T cell receptor beta chain sequence. Trimming pared 4 bases from V and 8 bases from J, leaving 22 bases between. CDR3 length: 16 amino acids. From germline, CDR1 is SGDLS and CDR2 YYNGEE. The data derive from a study of blood T cell repertoires in COVID-19. Study background: From the United States, Italy and Spain came samples of acute and convalescent COVID-19. Sources were T cells, B-cell-depleted T cells, or PBMCs; the material itself was cDNA or gDNA.

Original handling: By means of reference gene primer amplification, nucleated cell counts were estimated. Sequenced by immunoSEQ multiplex PCR; TCRdb stores in-frame clones only, minus some. That table furnishes V, J and clone size, whereas the DNA furnished D and trimming. The sample has 70,000 to 90,000 clones; approximately 79% are singletons. The origin of this receptor is a man aged 65 to 79 with acute or convalescent COVID-19. The chain recombines TRBV9 with TRBJ2-1, with D possibly being TRBD1 (6 bases). Sequencing was performed on peripheral blood. CDR3 nucleotide sequence: TGTGCCAGCAGCCCCAAAACCGGGACACTAAACTATGAGCAGTTCTTC. This gives the protein CASSPKTGTLNYEQFF.